Below are 28 T cell receptor beta chains sequenced from a single sample in a study of technical replicates of blood from a few donors. Sequenced by immunoSEQ multiplex PCR; TCRdb stores in-frame clones only, minus some. The sample has under 70,000 clones, 86% seen once. The sample consisted of PBMCs. The receptors come from a human donor in good health. Some clones in this sample may be carry-over from other donors' samples.

V is TRBV13 and J is TRBJ2-1; D is unclear. This CDR3 is built from 13 residues. The ends were cut back, 4 bases at V and 5 bases at J, with 9 bases in the middle. Germline V lookup: CDR1 PRHDT, CDR2 FYEKMQ (reference sequence). The CDR3: CASSSLLNNEQFF. CDR3 DNA sequence: TGTGCCAGCAGCTCCTTGTTAAACAATGAGCAGTTCTTC.

The rearrangement joins TRBV6-5 to TRBJ1-2; D possibly corresponds to TRBD1 (5 bases). V was pared by 0 bases and J by 6 bases, with 14 bases between. The CDR3 contains 15 residues. CDR1 is MNHEY, CDR2 SVGAGI, per germline. CDR3 coding DNA: TGTGCCAGCAGTTACTCGAGTATCCAGGGCAATGGCTACACCTTC. This sequence encodes CASSYSSIQGNGYTF.

Here the CDR3 reads CASSQETGSYNEQFF. The CDR3 nucleotides are TGCGCCAGCAGCCAAGAGACGGGCTCCTACAATGAGCAGTTCTTC. V gene TRBV4-3 combines with J gene TRBJ2-1, with D unclear. CDR1 is LGHNA, CDR2 YSLEER, per germline. V lost 0 bases, J lost 0 bases, and 6 bases lay in between. The CDR3 covers 15 residues.

The chain links TRBV7-9 to TRBJ1-3; D remains ambiguous. Germline CDR1 is SEHNR and CDR2 is FQNEAQ (reference sequence). The V and J ends lost 0 bases and 0 bases respectively, with 9 bases between them. The CDR3 runs to 16 residues. The CDR3 is CASSLATGDSGNTIYF. The CDR3 DNA sequence: TGTGCCAGCAGCTTAGCGACGGGAGACTCTGGAAACACCATATATTTT.

The sample holds a few counts of this clone. V gene TRBV4-2 combines with J gene TRBJ2-5, with unresolved D. CDR3 length: 14 residues. CDR1 is LGHNA and CDR2 is YNFKEQ in the germline V gene. Trimming left V 1 base short and J 4 bases short, with 10 bases between. The CDR3 region is CASSQVLQAETQYF. In DNA, the CDR3 is TGTGCCAGCAGCCAAGTTTTGCAGGCAGAGACCCAGTACTTC.

The J gene is TRBJ2-4, the V gene TRBV5-6, with a tentative D call TRBD2 (6 bases). The CDR3 is made up of 16 amino acids. Trimming cost V 4 bases and J 0 bases, with 14 bases left between them. Germline V gene lookup returns CDR1 SGHDT and CDR2 YYEEEE. The CDR3 region is CASSRGGELAKNIQYF. The CDR3 coding sequence is TGTGCCAGCAGCAGAGGAGGGGAGTTAGCCAAAAACATTCAGTACTTC.

V and J are TRBV5-6 and TRBJ2-1; TRBD2 aligns across 11 bases. Looked up from germline, CDR1 is SGHDT and CDR2 is YYEEEE. This CDR3 is 16 amino acids long. J was trimmed by 4 bases and V by 4 bases; bases with no gene match: 7. The CDR3 loop is CASSLPGLAAYNEQFF. CDR3 nucleotides: TGTGCCAGCAGCCTTCCGGGACTAGCGGCTTACAATGAGCAGTTCTTC.

The V and J genes are TRBV2 and TRBJ1-1, with TRBD1 matching over 8 bases. Trimming cost V 7 bases and J 4 bases; bases outside gene matches: 8. From germline, CDR1 is SNHLY and CDR2 FYNNEI. CDR3 length: 14 amino acids. The CDR3 reads CASMTGERSTEAFF. The CDR3 bases are TGTGCCAGCATGACAGGGGAACGAAGCACTGAAGCTTTCTTT.

The chain employs TRBV6-1 and TRBJ1-2; 9 bases are shared with TRBD1. Germline loops: CDR1 MNHNS, CDR2 SASEGT. The junction had 10 bases not matched to a gene; V was cut back by 4 bases and J by 7 bases. CDR3 length: 15 residues. The CDR3 sequence is CASSGTGGAKSGYTF. The CDR3 coding sequence is TGTGCCAGCAGTGGCACAGGGGGCGCGAAATCTGGCTACACCTTC.

The V and J genes are TRBV30 and TRBJ1-1; the D gene is possibly TRBD1 (5 bases). V shed 5 bases and J shed 4 bases, with 14 bases lying between them. From germline, CDR1 is GTSNPN and CDR2 SVGIG (reference sequence). The CDR3 spans 13 residues. CDR3 region: CAWARGWGTEAFF. The CDR3 nucleotides are TGTGCCTGGGCCCGGGGGTGGGGCACTGAAGCTTTCTTT.

The chain uses TRBV5-1 and TRBJ1-2; the D is unclear. This CDR3 contains 13 residues. V shed 0 bases and J shed 6 bases, with 9 bases lying between them. Germline CDR1 and CDR2: SGHRS and YFSETQ. This CDR3 reads CASSLDRADGYTF. DNA of the CDR3: TGCGCCAGCAGCTTGGATAGAGCTGATGGCTACACCTTC. The variable domain in full, completed from reference TRBV5-1 and TRBJ1-2, reads KAGVTQTPRYLIKTRGQQVTLSCSPISGHRSVSWYQQTPGQGLQFLFEYFSETQRNKGNFPGRFSGRQFSNSRSEMNVSTLELGDSALYLCASSLDRADGYTFGSGTRLTVV.

The CDR3 region has the DNA TGTGCCAGTAGCGGAGCGGGGGGGACAGATACGCAGTATTTT. Protein sequence: CASSGAGGTDTQYF. V usage is TRBV19 and J usage is TRBJ2-3; 10 bases match TRBD2. Germline lookup yields CDR1 LNHDA and CDR2 SQIVND (reference sequence). The V and J ends lost 6 bases and 3 bases, in that order; junction bases with no gene match: 3. This CDR3 is 14 amino acids long.

The V gene is TRBV11-3, the J gene TRBJ1-6; D gene ambiguous. CDR1 and CDR2 (germline): SGHNT, YENEEA. V was shortened by 1 base and J by 7 bases, with 5 bases between the two germline ends. This CDR3 is built from 13 residues. The CDR3 DNA sequence: TGTGCCAGCAGCTTAGTATCGAATTCACCCCTCCACTTT. This sequence encodes CASSLVSNSPLHF.

The chain carries TRBV2 and TRBJ2-2; no clear D gene. Deletions cut 6 bases from V and 0 bases from J, with 11 bases between. Germline assignment: CDR1 SNHLY and CDR2 FYNNEI. This CDR3 has 15 residues. The CDR3 loop reads CASRVTEANTGELFF. CDR3 nucleotide sequence: TGTGCCAGCAGAGTTACAGAAGCGAACACCGGGGAGCTGTTTTTT.

Only a few counts were recorded for this clone. The chain is built from TRBV6-6 and TRBJ1-1, with unresolved D. The length of the CDR3 is 13 residues. The V end was cut by 6 bases, the J end by 1 base, with 9 bases between. In germline, CDR1 is MNHNY, CDR2 SVGAGI (reference sequence). CDR3 protein: CASSPPQNTEAFF. The CDR3 DNA reads TGTGCCAGCAGCCCACCACAGAACACTGAAGCTTTCTTT.

The genes are TRBV7-2 and TRBJ2-3; 10 nucleotides line up with TRBD2. This CDR3 is built from 16 residues. Germline V gene data show CDR1 as SGHTA and CDR2 as FQGNSA. V lost 5 bases, J lost 1 base, and 6 bases stayed unmatched. The chain's CDR3 is CASSLLAGGRTDTQYF. CDR3 DNA sequence: TGTGCCAGCAGCCTCTTAGCGGGGGGCCGCACAGATACGCAGTATTTT.

The chain combines TRBV18 with TRBJ1-6; 8 bases align to TRBD1. V gave up 2 bases and J gave up 10 bases; unmatched junction bases: 10. The CDR3 covers 16 residues. Germline V gene data show CDR1 as KGHSH and CDR2 as LQKENI. The CDR3: CASSPGRQGAGSPLHF. The CDR3 DNA sequence: TGTGCCAGCTCACCAGGTCGGCAGGGGGCTGGATCACCCCTCCACTTT.

The rearrangement joins TRBV10-3 to TRBJ1-3; D remains ambiguous. CDR1 and CDR2 (germline): ENHRY, SYGVKD. V shed 6 bases and J shed 0 bases, with 21 bases lying between them. This CDR3 is 18 amino acids long. CDR3: CAIRPGYGVPSSGNTIYF. DNA for the CDR3: TGTGCCATCAGACCGGGATACGGAGTCCCAAGCTCTGGAAACACCATATATTTT.

This chain connects TRBV20-1 to TRBJ2-1; TRBD1 matches 7 bases. CDR1 DFQATT and CDR2 SNEGSKA come from the germline V gene (reference sequence). With V trimmed by 5 bases and J by 12 bases, 7 bases remained unmatched. The CDR3 is 11 residues long. CDR3 region: CSAWQGVVQFF. CDR3 coding DNA: TGCAGTGCTTGGCAGGGGGTTGTGCAGTTCTTC.

This chain's CDR3 is CASSLARYNEQFF. The CDR3 nucleotides read TGTGCCAGCAGCTTAGCTAGGTACAATGAGCAGTTCTTC. The chain joins TRBV7-3 to TRBJ2-1; no clear D. V lost 2 bases and J lost 4, with 6 bases in between. Germline V gene sequence: CDR1 SGHTA, CDR2 FQGTGA. The CDR3 runs to 13 residues.

V and J are TRBV11-2 and TRBJ1-1, with a possible D match to TRBD1 (5 bases). Germline loops: CDR1 SGHAT, CDR2 FQNNGV. This CDR3 has 16 residues. V lost 1 base, J lost 4 bases, and 16 bases lay in between. CDR3 bases: TGTGCCAGCAGCTTAGTTACCTCCGGGGGGAGCACTGAAGCTTTCTTT. Translation: CASSLVTSGGSTEAFF.

The chain employs TRBV19 and TRBJ1-4, with 8 bases aligning to TRBD1. The germline V gene encodes CDR1 LNHDA and CDR2 SQIVND (reference sequence). CDR3 length equals 14 residues. The junction had 6 bases not matched to a gene; V was cut back by 5 bases and J by 7 bases. As DNA, the CDR3 is TGTGCCAGTAGTCTATTTACAGGGGGTGAAAAACTGTTTTTT. This gives the protein CASSLFTGGEKLFF.

The chain uses TRBV10-3 and TRBJ1-1; possibly TRBD1 for D (6 bases). The germline V gene has CDR1 ENHRY and CDR2 SYGVKD. The CDR3 spans 14 residues. V was cut by 2 bases and J by 8 bases, with 15 bases left in between. CDR3 sequence: CAISEGSGTGEAFF. Written as DNA, the CDR3 is TGTGCCATCAGTGAGGGGTCGGGAACAGGGGAAGCTTTCTTT.

The V gene is TRBV2, the J gene TRBJ2-1, with 15 bases matching TRBD2. V dropped 6 bases and J dropped 7; count of bases not matched to a gene: 4. CDR1 is SNHLY and CDR2 is FYNNEI in the germline V gene. The CDR3 consists of 15 residues. The CDR3 DNA sequence: TGTGCCAGCAGCTTGGGACTAGCGGGGGGAAATGAGCAGTTCTTC. Protein: CASSLGLAGGNEQFF.

The J gene is TRBJ2-5, the V gene TRBV7-2; 11 bases match TRBD2. The CDR3 is 15 residues long. The V and J ends lost 5 bases and 5 bases, in that order; junction bases with no gene match: 7. The germline gives CDR1 SGHTA, CDR2 FQGNSA. The CDR3 DNA is TGTGCCAGCAGCATTATAGCGGGGGGGCCGGAGACCCAGTACTTC. It encodes CASSIIAGGPETQYF.

The chain is built from TRBV5-1 and TRBJ2-7, with TRBD1 matching 7 bases. Per germline, CDR1 SGHRS and CDR2 YFSETQ. The CDR3 spans 14 residues. J was trimmed by 4 bases and V by 4 bases; bases with no gene match: 8. DNA for the CDR3: TGCGCCAGCAGCAAGACGACAGGGACGTACGAGCAGTACTTC. The encoded protein is CASSKTTGTYEQYF. Based on the CDR3 plus reference TRBV5-1 and TRBJ2-7, the full variable domain is KAGVTQTPRYLIKTRGQQVTLSCSPISGHRSVSWYQQTPGQGLQFLFEYFSETQRNKGNFPGRFSGRQFSNSRSEMNVSTLELGDSALYLCASSKTTGTYEQYFGPGTRLTVT.

V gene TRBV5-1 combines with J gene TRBJ2-1; 9 positions agree with TRBD1. The CDR3 consists of 14 residues. Germline V gene lookup returns CDR1 SGHRS and CDR2 YFSETQ. The V segment lost 4 bases and the J segment 8 bases; nucleotides outside the gene matches: 7. The CDR3 DNA sequence: TGCGCCAGCAGCCCGGACAGGGGCGAGGATGAGCAGTTCTTC. Translating gives CASSPDRGEDEQFF.

The V and J genes are TRBV5-1 and TRBJ2-5; 8 bases map to TRBD2. This CDR3 has 15 amino acids. Germline values: CDR1 SGHRS, CDR2 YFSETQ. V trimming: 4 bases; J trimming: 2 bases; junction bases outside the gene matches: 7. The DNA for the CDR3 is TGCGCCAGCAGCACCGACGGGACTAGACAAGAGACCCAGTACTTC. Protein product: CASSTDGTRQETQYF.